The 20 T cell receptor beta chains presented below share a single source sample, sequenced in a study of shared clonotypes between healthy human individuals. As defined, naive CD8 cells were CD45RO-negative and positively selected for CCR7, with terminally differentiated effector memory CD45RA+ cells excluded. Assay: immunoSEQ multiplex PCR; the TCRdb copy retains only in-frame clones and omits some. The table has roughly 890,000 clones, more than 85% seen once. Sequencing used naive CD8+ T cells sorted from blood. These receptors all stem from a man in his thirties or forties in good health.

The chain has TRBV29-1 and TRBJ2-1; 9 bases are shared with TRBD2. The CDR3 loop spans 14 amino acids. V shed 4 bases and J 3 bases; nucleotides not matched to a gene: 4. The germline V gene has CDR1 SQVTM and CDR2 ANQGSEA. The CDR3 nucleotides read TGCAGCGTTGTAGCGGGGGAAAACTACAATGAGCAGTTCTTC. Its translation is CSVVAGENYNEQFF.

The sample holds one count of this clone. The CDR3 loop is CASSEIAGGPYEQFF. CDR3 nucleotide sequence: TGCGCCAGCAGTGAGATAGCGGGAGGGCCATATGAGCAGTTCTTC. The chain links TRBV10-2 to TRBJ2-1; TRBD2 agrees at 11 bases. The CDR3 runs to 15 residues. Trimming at V came to 2 bases and at J to 8 bases, leaving 5 bases not matched to a gene. The germline gives CDR1 WSHSY, CDR2 SAAADI.

V is TRBV29-1 and J is TRBJ2-1; 7 bases are a match to TRBD1. This CDR3 comprises 14 residues. Germline CDR1 is SQVTM and CDR2 is ANQGSEA. After removal of 2 bases from V and 5 bases from J, the junction contained 6 bases not matched to a gene. This CDR3 reads CSVEPRDRDNEQFF. CDR3 nucleotides: TGCAGCGTTGAACCCAGGGACAGAGACAATGAGCAGTTCTTC.

The rearrangement links TRBV4-3 to TRBJ2-1, with D possibly TRBD2 on 5 matching bases. CDR3 length equals 16 residues. Germline loops: CDR1 LGHNA, CDR2 YSLEER. Trimming took 4 bases from V and 0 from J, leaving 13 bases between them. The CDR3 reads CASSRGTSSSYNEQFF. For the CDR3, the DNA is TGCGCCAGCAGCCGAGGAACTAGTAGCTCCTACAATGAGCAGTTCTTC.

The chain recombines TRBV2 with TRBJ2-1; tentative D call: TRBD2 (6 bases). This CDR3 has 17 residues. With 7 bases removed from V and 5 bases from J, the gap between germline ends came to 24 bases. CDR1 and CDR2 (germline): SNHLY, FYNNEI. CDR3 sequence (DNA): TGTGCCAGCATCCGCTCCCTAGTGGGGGGTCTTCACAATGAGCAGTTCTTC. This codes for CASIRSLVGGLHNEQFF.

This sequence joins TRBV6-4 and TRBJ2-2, with TRBD1 matching 9 bases. The CDR3 runs to 18 residues. Trimming cost V 5 bases and J 1 base; bases outside gene matches: 11. Per germline, CDR1 MRHNA and CDR2 SNTAGT. Here the CDR3 DNA reads TGTGCCAGCAGTTTACATGCCGGGACAGGGCGGAACACCGGGGAGCTGTTTTTT. It specifies CASSLHAGTGRNTGELFF.

The genes are TRBV19 and TRBJ1-5; 9 nucleotides agree with TRBD1. Germline lookup yields CDR1 LNHDA and CDR2 SQIVND (reference sequence). With 7 bases clipped from V and 5 bases from J, the junction kept 6 bases outside the gene matches. This CDR3 is 14 amino acids long. CDR3 DNA sequence: TGTGCCAGTAAACTAGGGACAGGGTATCAGCCCCAGCATTTT. Encoded protein: CASKLGTGYQPQHF.

V is TRBV20-1 and J is TRBJ2-7; D gene unclear. The V gene lost 3 bases and the J gene lost 3 bases, with 6 bases spanning the gap. Looked up from germline, CDR1 is DFQATT and CDR2 is SNEGSKA (reference sequence). The CDR3 has 11 residues. CDR3 nucleotides: TGCAGTGCTAGGGATCACTACGAGCAGTACTTC. Its protein product is CSARDHYEQYF.

The V and J genes are TRBV4-1 and TRBJ2-1; 13 nucleotides line up with TRBD2. This CDR3 comprises 19 residues. V lost 3 bases and J lost 8; bases outside the gene matches: 16. The germline V gene encodes CDR1 MGHRA and CDR2 YSYEKL. For the CDR3, the DNA is TGCGCCAGCAGCCAGGAAGGACTAGCGGGAGATTCTCTCGGTGATGAGCAGTTCTTC. As protein: CASSQEGLAGDSLGDEQFF.

The chain is built from TRBV9 and TRBJ2-5, with 9 positions matching TRBD1. V shed 4 bases and J 4 bases; nucleotides not matched to a gene: 5. The length of the CDR3 is 14 residues. The germline CDR1 and CDR2 sequences are SGDLS and YYNGEE. Here the CDR3 reads CASSRWDRVETQYF. In DNA form, the CDR3 reads TGTGCCAGCAGCAGGTGGGACAGGGTAGAGACCCAGTACTTC. Supplemented by reference TRBV9 and TRBJ2-5, the full variable domain reads DSGVTQTPKHLITATGQRVTLRCSPRSGDLSVYWYQQSLDQGLQFLIQYYNGEERAKGNILERFSAQQFPDLHSELNLSSLELGDSALYFCASSRWDRVETQYFGPGTRLLVL.

The chain has TRBV5-1 and TRBJ2-7; 9 bases agree with TRBD1. Germline CDR1 and CDR2: SGHRS and YFSETQ. The CDR3 extends over 14 amino acids. J gave up 2 bases and V 4 bases, and 4 bases lay outside the gene matches. This chain's CDR3 is CASSVGTGTYEQYF. CDR3 nucleotide sequence: TGCGCCAGCAGCGTCGGGACAGGGACCTACGAGCAGTACTTC.

This chain connects TRBV7-9 to TRBJ2-7, with D uncertain. Trimming left V 0 bases short and J 6 bases short, with 12 bases between. This CDR3 has 14 residues. Germline V lookup: CDR1 SEHNR, CDR2 FQNEAQ (reference sequence). CDR3 sequence reads: CASSLAPAVFEQYF. The CDR3 DNA follows: TGTGCCAGCAGCTTAGCCCCAGCAGTTTTCGAGCAGTACTTC.

The chain employs TRBV15 and TRBJ2-1, with D perhaps TRBD2 (5 bases). V gave up 5 bases and J gave up 1 base, with 18 bases separating them. Germline CDR1 LNHNV, CDR2 YYDKDF (reference sequence). The CDR3 runs to 17 residues. CDR3 protein: CATSGSDLYVSYNEQFF. CDR3 nucleotides: TGTGCCACCAGCGGTAGCGACCTCTACGTATCCTACAATGAGCAGTTCTTC.

The chain uses TRBV7-6 and TRBJ2-1; D perhaps matches TRBD2 (5 bases). This CDR3 is 14 amino acids long. V gave up 4 bases and J gave up 1 base, with 8 bases separating them. Germline CDR1 SGHVS, CDR2 FNYEAQ. In DNA, the CDR3 is TGTGCCAGCAGCTCCGGACTGTCCTACAATGAGCAGTTCTTC. Residues: CASSSGLSYNEQFF.

The chain has TRBV6-5 and TRBJ2-1; no clear D gene. Germline V gene sequence: CDR1 MNHEY, CDR2 SVGAGI. V lost 4 bases and J lost 5, with 9 bases in between. There are 13 residues in the CDR3. In DNA, the CDR3 is TGTGCCAGCAGTTTAAATGGGAACAATGAGCAGTTCTTC. Its protein product is CASSLNGNNEQFF.

The rearrangement links TRBV27 to TRBJ2-7, with 12 nucleotides matching TRBD2. The trim removed 4 bases at V and 2 bases at J, leaving 6 bases unmatched. Per the germline V gene, CDR1 is MNHEY and CDR2 is SMNVEV (reference sequence). CDR3 length: 16 residues. In nucleotides, the CDR3 is TGTGCCAGCAGTTCCTTCCGGACTAGCGGGACCTACGAGCAGTACTTC. Encoded protein: CASSSFRTSGTYEQYF.

The V and J genes are TRBV7-9 and TRBJ2-7; D may be TRBD1 (5 bases). The CDR3 runs 14 residues. The germline CDR1 and CDR2 sequences are SEHNR and FQNEAQ (reference sequence). Trimming left V 5 bases short and J 2 bases short, with 13 bases between. CDR3 in amino acids: CASSPVLGAYEQYF. The CDR3 DNA sequence: TGTGCCAGCAGCCCCGTCCTAGGGGCCTACGAGCAGTACTTC.

The chain recombines TRBV28 with TRBJ2-1; no firm D call. Trimming shortened V by 1 base and J by 7 bases, and 17 bases separated the two germline ends. The CDR3 totals 16 residues. Per germline, CDR1 MDHEN and CDR2 SYDVKM. The CDR3 reads CASSLSPSPPYNEQFF. The CDR3 DNA follows: TGTGCCAGCAGTTTATCCCCCAGCCCGCCATATAATGAGCAGTTCTTC.

V and J are TRBV7-2 and TRBJ2-1, with TRBD2 matching 11 bases. Germline values: CDR1 SGHTA, CDR2 FQGNSA. The length of the CDR3 is 19 residues. The junction had 8 bases not matched to a gene; V was cut back by 1 base and J by 0 bases. CDR3 sequence (DNA): TGTGCCAGCAGCTTAGATGCTAGCGGGAGGCCCAGCTCCTACAATGAGCAGTTCTTC. It is translated as CASSLDASGRPSSYNEQFF.

This clone was recorded once. The V gene is TRBV4-1, the J gene TRBJ1-1; D is unresolved. The CDR3 sequence is 15 residues long. The V gene lost 4 bases and the J gene lost 1 base, with 13 bases spanning the gap. CDR1 and CDR2 (germline): MGHRA, YSYEKL. The CDR3, as DNA: TGCGCCAGCAGCCCTATCGGTGGTGGGAACACTGAAGCTTTCTTT. Its protein product is CASSPIGGGNTEAFF.